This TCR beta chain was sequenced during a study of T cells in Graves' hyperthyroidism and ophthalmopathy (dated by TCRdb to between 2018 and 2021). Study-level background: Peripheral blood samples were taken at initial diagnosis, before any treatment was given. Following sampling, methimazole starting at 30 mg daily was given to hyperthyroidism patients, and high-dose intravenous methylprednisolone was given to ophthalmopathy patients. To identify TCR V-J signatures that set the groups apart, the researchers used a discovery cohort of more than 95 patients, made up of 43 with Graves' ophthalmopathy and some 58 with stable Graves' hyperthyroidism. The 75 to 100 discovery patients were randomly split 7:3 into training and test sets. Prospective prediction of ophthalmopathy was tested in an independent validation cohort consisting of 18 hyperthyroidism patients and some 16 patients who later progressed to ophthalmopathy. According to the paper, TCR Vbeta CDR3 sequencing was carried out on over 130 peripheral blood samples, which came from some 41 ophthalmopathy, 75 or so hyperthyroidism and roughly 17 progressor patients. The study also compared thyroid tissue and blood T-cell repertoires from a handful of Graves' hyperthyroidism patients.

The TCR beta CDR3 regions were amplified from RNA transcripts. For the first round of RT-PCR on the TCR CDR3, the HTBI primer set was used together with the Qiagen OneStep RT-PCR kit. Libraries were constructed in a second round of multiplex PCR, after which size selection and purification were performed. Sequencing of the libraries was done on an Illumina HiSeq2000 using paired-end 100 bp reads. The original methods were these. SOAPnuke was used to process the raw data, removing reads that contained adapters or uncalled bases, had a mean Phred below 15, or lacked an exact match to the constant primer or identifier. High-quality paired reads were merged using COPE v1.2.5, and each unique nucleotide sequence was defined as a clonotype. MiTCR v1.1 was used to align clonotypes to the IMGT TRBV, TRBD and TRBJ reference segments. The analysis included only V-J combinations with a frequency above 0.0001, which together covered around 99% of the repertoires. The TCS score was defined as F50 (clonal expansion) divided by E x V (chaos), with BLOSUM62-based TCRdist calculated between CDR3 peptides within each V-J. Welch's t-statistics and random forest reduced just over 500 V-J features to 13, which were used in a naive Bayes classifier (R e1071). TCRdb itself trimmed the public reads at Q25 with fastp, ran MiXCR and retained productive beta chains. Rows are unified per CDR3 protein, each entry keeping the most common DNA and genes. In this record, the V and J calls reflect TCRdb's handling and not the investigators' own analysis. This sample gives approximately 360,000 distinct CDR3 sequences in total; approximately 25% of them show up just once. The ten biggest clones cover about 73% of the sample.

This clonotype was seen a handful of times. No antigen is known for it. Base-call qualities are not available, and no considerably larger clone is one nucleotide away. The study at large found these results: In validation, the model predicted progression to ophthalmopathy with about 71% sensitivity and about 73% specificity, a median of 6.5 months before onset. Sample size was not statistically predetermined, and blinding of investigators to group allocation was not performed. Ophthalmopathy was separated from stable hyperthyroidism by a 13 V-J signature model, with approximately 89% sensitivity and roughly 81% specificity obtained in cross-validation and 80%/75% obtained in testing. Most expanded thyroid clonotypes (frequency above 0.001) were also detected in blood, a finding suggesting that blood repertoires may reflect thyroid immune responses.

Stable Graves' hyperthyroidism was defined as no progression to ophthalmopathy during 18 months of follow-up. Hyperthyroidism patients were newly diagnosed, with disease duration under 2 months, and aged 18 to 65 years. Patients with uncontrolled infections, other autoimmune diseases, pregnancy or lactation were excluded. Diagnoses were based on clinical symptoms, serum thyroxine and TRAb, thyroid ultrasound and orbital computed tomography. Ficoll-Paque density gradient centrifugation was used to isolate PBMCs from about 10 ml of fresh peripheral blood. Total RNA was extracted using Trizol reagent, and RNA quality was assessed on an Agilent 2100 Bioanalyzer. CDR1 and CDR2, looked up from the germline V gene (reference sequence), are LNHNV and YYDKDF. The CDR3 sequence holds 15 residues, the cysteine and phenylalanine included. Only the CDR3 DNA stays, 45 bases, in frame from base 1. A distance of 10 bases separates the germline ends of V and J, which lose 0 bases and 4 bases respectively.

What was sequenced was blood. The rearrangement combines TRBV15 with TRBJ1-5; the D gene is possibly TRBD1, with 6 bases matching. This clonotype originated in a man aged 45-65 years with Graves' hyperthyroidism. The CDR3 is CATSREGGSNQPQHF. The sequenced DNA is TGTGCCACCAGCAGAGAAGGGGGTAGTAATCAGCCCCAGCATTTT.